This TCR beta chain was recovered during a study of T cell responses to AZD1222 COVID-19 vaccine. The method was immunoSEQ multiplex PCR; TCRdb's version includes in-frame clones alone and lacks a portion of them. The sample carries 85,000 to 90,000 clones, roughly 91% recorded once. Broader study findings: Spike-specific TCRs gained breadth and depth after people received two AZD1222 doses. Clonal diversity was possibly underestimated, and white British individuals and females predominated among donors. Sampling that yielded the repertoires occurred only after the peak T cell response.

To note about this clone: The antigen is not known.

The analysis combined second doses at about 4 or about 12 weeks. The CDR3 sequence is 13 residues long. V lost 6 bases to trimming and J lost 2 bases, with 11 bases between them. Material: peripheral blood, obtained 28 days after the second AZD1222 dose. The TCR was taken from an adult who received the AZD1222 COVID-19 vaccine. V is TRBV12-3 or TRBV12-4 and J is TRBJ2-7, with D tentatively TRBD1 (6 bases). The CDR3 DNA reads TGTGCCAGCAGCCTAGGGGGAACCTACGAGCAGTACTTC. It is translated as CASSLGGTYEQYF.